One and the same sample provided the 30 T cell receptor beta chains below, sequenced in a study of T cell changes during pregnancy in multiple sclerosis. Profiled with immunoSEQ multiplex PCR; TCRdb holds only in-frame clones, not every one. Of some 70,000 clones detected, roughly nine tenths appear once; the ten largest clones hold about 0.27%. Sequenced material: CD4+ T cells from peripheral blood mononuclear cells, taken in the third trimester of pregnancy. Receptor source: a female donor in good health, enrolled as a control in a pregnancy study.

This chain connects TRBV5-6 to TRBJ2-2, with 9 bases fitting TRBD1. This CDR3 is built from 15 residues. Losses at the gene ends were 5 bases for V and 7 bases for J; bases not matched to a gene: 9. Germline CDR1 reads SGHDT; CDR2 reads YYEEEE. CDR3 bases: TGTGCCAGCAGAACCGGGACAGGGTACAGCGGGGAGCTGTTTTTT. Protein product: CASRTGTGYSGELFF.

V usage is TRBV15 and J usage is TRBJ2-7, with D tentatively TRBD2 (6 bases). The CDR3 runs to 14 residues. Trimming stripped 3 bases from V and 1 base from J, with 10 bases between. Germline values: CDR1 LNHNV, CDR2 YYDKDF (reference sequence). The CDR3 DNA follows: TGTGCCACCAGCAGGGGGAGGTCGTCCTACGAGCAGTACTTC. Its translation: CATSRGRSSYEQYF.

CDR3 bases: TGTGCCAGCAGCCAAGCGACAGTTGTAGGCGGGGAGCTGTTTTTT. Protein product: CASSQATVVGGELFF. This chain joins TRBV5-5 and TRBJ2-2; D may be TRBD1 (5 bases). Germline-derived CDR1 and CDR2 are SGHKS and YYEKEE (reference sequence). Trimming removed 4 bases at V and 7 bases at J, with 17 bases between. The CDR3 totals 15 residues. The full variable domain, with the rest looked up from reference TRBV5-5 and TRBJ2-2, is DAGVTQSPTHLIKTRGQQVTLRCSPISGHKSVSWYQQVLGQGPQFIFQYYEKEERGRGNFPDRFSARQFPNYSSELNVNALLLGDSALYLCASSQATVVGGELFFGEGSRLTVL.

The chain is built from TRBV10-3 and TRBJ2-7; a possible D gene is TRBD1 (6 bases). V gave up 8 bases and J gave up 2 bases, with 16 bases separating them. This CDR3 has 14 residues. The germline gives CDR1 ENHRY, CDR2 SYGVKD. In nucleotides, the CDR3 is TGTGCCATCGGCCCGACAGGAGTTGCCTACGAGCAGTACTTC. Protein: CAIGPTGVAYEQYF.

V and J are TRBV30 and TRBJ2-7; D is ambiguous. V was shortened by 3 bases and J by 1 base, with 13 bases between the two germline ends. Per the germline V gene, CDR1 is GTSNPN and CDR2 is SVGIG (reference sequence). This CDR3 region has 14 residues. The CDR3 DNA follows: TGTGCCTGGAGCGGCCGGCAGGTTTCCTACGAGCAGTACTTC. Translation: CAWSGRQVSYEQYF. Based on the CDR3 plus reference TRBV30 and TRBJ2-7, the full variable domain is SQTIHQWPATLVQPVGSPLSLECTVEGTSNPNLYWYRQAAGRGLQLLFYSVGIGQISSEVPQNLSASRPQDRQFILSSKKLLLSDSGFYLCAWSGRQVSYEQYFGPGTRLTVT.

J is TRBJ2-7 and V is TRBV6-5; D is unclear. Trimming pared 5 bases from V and 0 bases from J, leaving 14 bases between. In germline, CDR1 is MNHEY, CDR2 SVGAGI. This CDR3 has 15 amino acids. The CDR3 here is CASSPTSPDSYEQYF. DNA for the CDR3: TGTGCCAGCAGTCCCACCTCACCAGACTCCTACGAGCAGTACTTC.

The chain uses TRBV5-6 and TRBJ1-4; TRBD1 might be the D (6 bases). This CDR3 has 14 amino acids. CDR1 and CDR2 from the germline V gene are SGHDT and YYEEEE. The V end lost 4 bases, the J end lost 8 bases, and 15 bases lay between the germline ends. In DNA, the CDR3 is TGTGCCAGCAGCGAGGGGGACGTAGAAGAAAAACTGTTTTTT. This gives the protein CASSEGDVEEKLFF.

This chain connects TRBV15 to TRBJ1-2; 11 positions agree with TRBD1. CDR1 is LNHNV, CDR2 YYDKDF, per germline (reference sequence). Trimming cost V 3 bases and J 6 bases; bases outside gene matches: 12. The CDR3 is 17 residues long. CDR3 amino acids: CATSSDARGQGGDGYTF. CDR3 DNA: TGTGCCACCAGCAGCGATGCCCGGGGACAGGGGGGAGATGGCTACACCTTC.

V is TRBV11-1 and J is TRBJ2-2, with TRBD1 matching over 9 bases. J lost 6 bases, V lost 1 base, and 3 bases had no gene match. The CDR3 is 15 residues long. Germline V gene lookup returns CDR1 SGHAT and CDR2 FQDESV (reference sequence). This CDR3 reads CASSLEGTGSGELFF. In nucleotides, the CDR3 is TGTGCCAGCAGCTTAGAAGGGACAGGGTCCGGGGAGCTGTTTTTT. Using reference TRBV11-1 and TRBJ2-2 for the parts outside the CDR3, the full variable domain is EAEVAQSPRYKITEKSQAVAFWCDPISGHATLYWYRQILGQGPELLVQFQDESVVDDSQLPKDRFSAERLKGVDSTLKIQPAELGDSAMYLCASSLEGTGSGELFFGEGSRLTVL.

The chain has TRBV7-9 and TRBJ2-2; 8 bases are shared with TRBD1. The length of the CDR3 is 14 residues. CDR1 and CDR2 (germline): SEHNR, FQNEAQ (reference sequence). J was trimmed by 5 bases and V by 5 bases; bases with no gene match: 4. The CDR3 here is CASSRTGGTGELFF. As DNA, the CDR3 is TGTGCCAGCAGCCGAACAGGGGGAACCGGGGAGCTGTTTTTT. The whole variable domain, filled in from reference TRBV7-9 and TRBJ2-2, reads DTGVSQNPRHKITKRGQNVTFRCDPISEHNRLYWYRQTLGQGPEFLTYFQNEAQLEKSRLLSDRFSAERPKGSFSTLEIQRTEQGDSAMYLCASSRTGGTGELFFGEGSRLTVL.

The chain employs TRBV15 and TRBJ1-3; a weak D match, TRBD1 (6 bases). CDR1 and CDR2 from the germline V gene are LNHNV and YYDKDF (reference sequence). The CDR3 spans 15 residues. Trimming shortened V by 1 base and J by 0 bases, and 7 bases separated the two germline ends. The chain's CDR3 is CATSRGRGSGNTIYF. The CDR3 DNA sequence: TGTGCCACCAGCAGAGGCAGGGGCTCTGGAAACACCATATATTTT.

This chain joins TRBV6-1 and TRBJ1-5; D is unclear. The CDR3 is 13 residues long. From germline, CDR1 is MNHNS and CDR2 SASEGT. With 9 bases removed from V and 3 bases from J, the gap between germline ends came to 12 bases. The CDR3 DNA reads as TGTGCCAGTTTGACGGGATTCAATCAGCCCCAGCATTTT. This gives the protein CASLTGFNQPQHF.

The chain has TRBV11-3 and TRBJ2-7, with TRBD2 as a possible D gene (6 bases). The CDR3 is made up of 14 amino acids. V lost 5 bases, J lost 1 base, and 12 bases lay in between. In germline, CDR1 is SGHNT, CDR2 YENEEA. The CDR3 bases are TGTGCCAGCAGCCCTGGGGGGAGTTCCTACGAGCAGTACTTC. Amino acid sequence: CASSPGGSSYEQYF. The complete variable domain, with remaining parts taken from reference TRBV11-3 and TRBJ2-7, reads EAGVVQSPRYKIIEKKQPVAFWCNPISGHNTLYWYLQNLGQGPELLIRYENEEAVDDSQLPKDRFSAERLKGVDSTLKIQPAELGDSAVYLCASSPGGSSYEQYFGPGTRLTVT.

This chain connects TRBV9 to TRBJ2-3; D may be TRBD2 (6 bases). The CDR3 spans 16 residues. Germline V CDR1 and CDR2: SGDLS, YYNGEE. V was trimmed by 0 bases and J by 2 bases, leaving 13 bases between them. The CDR3 protein is CASSVVGGDVTDTQYF. Written as DNA, the CDR3 is TGTGCCAGCAGCGTAGTGGGCGGGGACGTCACAGATACGCAGTATTTT. Full variable domain (outside the CDR3, taken from reference TRBV9 and TRBJ2-3): DSGVTQTPKHLITATGQRVTLRCSPRSGDLSVYWYQQSLDQGLQFLIQYYNGEERAKGNILERFSAQQFPDLHSELNLSSLELGDSALYFCASSVVGGDVTDTQYFGPGTRLTVL.

The chain has TRBV11-2 and TRBJ1-1; D is possibly TRBD1 (5 bases). The CDR3 totals 14 residues. Per germline, CDR1 SGHAT and CDR2 FQNNGV. Trimming left V 5 bases short and J 6 bases short, with 16 bases between. CDR3 amino acids: CASSPIRGRAEAFF. CDR3 DNA sequence: TGTGCCAGCAGCCCGATAAGGGGCCGCGCTGAAGCTTTCTTT. The full variable domain, completed using reference TRBV11-2 and TRBJ1-1, is EAGVAQSPRYKIIEKRQSVAFWCNPISGHATLYWYQQILGQGPKLLIQFQNNGVVDDSQLPKDRFSAERLKGVDSTLKIQPAKLEDSAVYLCASSPIRGRAEAFFGQGTRLTVV.

The chain has TRBV5-6 and TRBJ1-4, with D possibly matching TRBD1 (6 bases). Germline CDR1 and CDR2: SGHDT and YYEEEE. V shed 4 bases and J shed 8 bases, with 18 bases lying between them. This CDR3 has 15 amino acids. CDR3 sequence: CASSRLGPGEEKLFF. The CDR3 DNA sequence: TGTGCCAGCAGCCGACTCGGCCCAGGGGAGGAAAAACTGTTTTTT.

This chain uses TRBV2 with TRBJ2-1, with 8 positions matching TRBD2. Trimming cost V 4 bases and J 5 bases; bases outside gene matches: 10. The CDR3 is 16 amino acids. In germline, CDR1 is SNHLY, CDR2 FYNNEI. CDR3 in amino acids: CASSGDSSGGNNEQFF. The DNA for the CDR3 is TGTGCCAGCAGTGGGGACTCCAGCGGGGGCAACAATGAGCAGTTCTTC.

The V and J genes are TRBV7-9 and TRBJ1-2; D is perhaps TRBD1 (5 bases). From germline, CDR1 is SEHNR and CDR2 FQNEAQ (reference sequence). This CDR3 has 14 residues. V lost 1 base and J 8 bases, leaving 14 bases between the germline ends. The CDR3 region has the DNA TGTGCCAGCAGCTTAGATCTGGGGCAGGGCGGCTACACCTTC. This codes for CASSLDLGQGGYTF. The entire variable domain, with the rest obtained from reference TRBV7-9 and TRBJ1-2, is as follows: DTGVSQNPRHKITKRGQNVTFRCDPISEHNRLYWYRQTLGQGPEFLTYFQNEAQLEKSRLLSDRFSAERPKGSFSTLEIQRTEQGDSAMYLCASSLDLGQGGYTFGSGTRLTVV.

This rearrangement joins TRBV19 to TRBJ2-2, with D perhaps matching TRBD2 (7 bases). The CDR3 length is 16 residues. V lost 5 bases to trimming and J lost 5 bases, with 18 bases between them. Germline values: CDR1 LNHDA, CDR2 SQIVND (reference sequence). The CDR3: CASSLGGGRGTGELFF. CDR3 DNA sequence: TGTGCCAGTAGTCTGGGCGGGGGCCGGGGTACCGGGGAGCTGTTTTTT.

V gene TRBV6-5 combines with J gene TRBJ2-7, with TRBD1 matching 8 bases. Germline V gene data show CDR1 as MNHEY and CDR2 as SVGAGI. V was pared by 6 bases and J by 5 bases, with 9 bases of the junction left unmatched. The length of the CDR3 is 14 residues. For the CDR3, the DNA is TGTGCCAGCAGCGCCACCCCGACAGGGGACGAGCAGTACTTC. Encoded protein: CASSATPTGDEQYF.

V usage is TRBV27 and J usage is TRBJ1-2, with 9 bases fitting TRBD1. From germline, CDR1 is MNHEY and CDR2 SMNVEV (reference sequence). The V and J ends lost 3 bases and 8 bases, in that order; junction bases with no gene match: 4. This CDR3 contains 13 residues. CDR3 sequence: CASSFADRGGYTF. For the CDR3, the DNA is TGTGCCAGCAGTTTCGCCGACAGGGGGGGCTACACCTTC.

The rearrangement uses TRBV5-6 and TRBJ1-2; TRBD1 aligns across 8 bases. Per the germline V gene, CDR1 is SGHDT and CDR2 is YYEEEE. With 4 bases clipped from V and 2 bases from J, the junction kept 7 bases outside the gene matches. There are 15 residues in the CDR3. CDR3 in amino acids: CASSKERTGNYGYTF. The CDR3 nucleotides read TGTGCCAGCAGCAAGGAAAGGACAGGGAACTATGGCTACACCTTC.

The V gene is TRBV7-8, the J gene TRBJ1-1; D remains ambiguous. The CDR3 length is 15 residues. CDR1 is SGHVS, CDR2 FQNEAQ, per germline. Between the trimmed V and J ends, which lost 3 bases and 4 bases, there was a span of 15 bases. CDR3 sequence: CASSFEGRGGTEAFF. Written as DNA, the CDR3 is TGTGCCAGCAGCTTTGAGGGTCGGGGTGGCACTGAAGCTTTCTTT.

The rearrangement joins TRBV30 to TRBJ1-5, with a tentative D call TRBD1 (6 bases). Germline CDR1 is GTSNPN and CDR2 is SVGIG (reference sequence). The CDR3 runs to 14 residues. Trimming took 3 bases from V and 2 from J, leaving 11 bases between them. The chain's CDR3 is CAWSSGVGNQPQHF. The CDR3 coding sequence is TGTGCCTGGAGCTCAGGGGTGGGCAATCAGCCCCAGCATTTT.

The V call is TRBV2, the J call TRBJ1-6, with D unclear. Trimming removed 7 bases from V and 1 base from J, with 14 bases in between. Per the germline V gene, CDR1 is SNHLY and CDR2 is FYNNEI. The CDR3 is 16 amino acids. CDR3 DNA sequence: TGTGCCAGCAACCCATCCCCGGGGTCCTATAATTCACCCCTCCACTTT. Protein product: CASNPSPGSYNSPLHF.

This clone turned up a few times. The V and J genes are TRBV18 and TRBJ1-5, with 7 bases that match TRBD1. Per germline, CDR1 KGHSH and CDR2 LQKENI. The V segment lost 3 bases and the J segment 3 bases; nucleotides outside the gene matches: 2. The CDR3 spans 14 residues. The CDR3 protein is CASSPGQPNQPQHF. Written as DNA, the CDR3 is TGTGCCAGCTCACCGGGACAGCCCAATCAGCCCCAGCATTTT.

This chain uses TRBV19 with TRBJ1-4; D not resolved. The V end was cut by 7 bases, the J end by 3 bases, with 9 bases between. The CDR3 sequence is 13 residues long. Germline CDR1 LNHDA, CDR2 SQIVND (reference sequence). The CDR3 DNA reads as TGTGCCAGTATGCGGTTTTCTAATGAAAAACTGTTTTTT. As protein: CASMRFSNEKLFF. Full variable domain (outside the CDR3, taken from reference TRBV19 and TRBJ1-4): DGGITQSPKYLFRKEGQNVTLSCEQNLNHDAMYWYRQDPGQGLRLIYYSQIVNDFQKGDIAEGYSVSREKKESFPLTVTSAQKNPTAFYLCASMRFSNEKLFFGSGTQLSVL.

The J gene is TRBJ1-2, the V gene TRBV19, with 7 bases lining up with TRBD1. Germline values: CDR1 LNHDA, CDR2 SQIVND (reference sequence). J gave up 5 bases and V 6 bases, and 12 bases lay outside the gene matches. The length of the CDR3 is 15 residues. Here the CDR3 DNA reads TGTGCCAGTAGCCTTACAGGGGCCCAGGTTTATGGCTACACCTTC. It is translated as CASSLTGAQVYGYTF.

The CDR3 loop reads CAWSDRNIQYF. CDR3 sequence (DNA): TGTGCCTGGAGTGACAGGAACATTCAGTACTTC. This chain uses TRBV30 with TRBJ2-4, with D perhaps TRBD1 (5 bases). This CDR3 is 11 amino acids long. V was trimmed by 1 base and J by 7 bases, leaving 5 bases between them. CDR1 and CDR2 from the germline V gene are GTSNPN and SVGIG (reference sequence).

This clone was detected only once. The V call is TRBV6-5, the J call TRBJ2-4; TRBD1 is a possible D gene (6 bases). CDR1 is MNHEY and CDR2 is SVGAGI in the germline V gene. The CDR3 covers 14 residues. Trimming stripped 7 bases from V and 7 bases from J, with 17 bases between. The CDR3 DNA is TGTGCCAGCACCCCGCCAACAGGGCCCAACATTCAGTACTTC. Its translation is CASTPPTGPNIQYF.